These 2 T cell receptor beta chains came from one sample sequenced in a study of T cells in Graves' hyperthyroidism and ophthalmopathy. Regions amplified from RNA transcripts were the TCR beta CDR3 regions. The TCR CDR3 first-round RT-PCR relied on the HTBI primer set. TCRdb re-analysed the multiplex PCR reads in MiXCR, keeping a single row per CDR3 protein. The table lists roughly 740,000 distinct CDR3 sequences, 16% of them singletons. Sequencing was carried out using blood. These receptors were taken from a man younger than 30 with Graves' hyperthyroidism.

This clonotype was observed a few times. The chain has TRBV7-9 and TRBJ2-1; 15 bases map to TRBD2. Germline-derived CDR1 and CDR2 are SEHNR and FQNEAQ (reference sequence). J lost 6 bases, V lost 4 bases, and 7 bases had no gene match. This CDR3 has 17 residues. The CDR3 sequence is CASSSWTSGRAANEQFF. The DNA of the CDR3 is TGTGCCAGCAGCTCCTGGACTAGCGGGAGGGCCGCCAATGAGCAGTTCTTC.

This clonotype was detected a few times. CDR3 amino acids: CASSLPRWRSSRNEQFF. In nucleotides, the CDR3 is TGTGCCAGCAGCCTCCCCCGCTGGCGGAGTTCTCGCAATGAGCAGTTCTTC. V usage is TRBV7-9 and J usage is TRBJ2-1; D is unresolved. Germline V gene sequence: CDR1 SEHNR, CDR2 FQNEAQ (reference sequence). V was trimmed by 5 bases and J by 6 bases, leaving 23 bases between them. The CDR3 is 17 residues long. Filled out from reference TRBV7-9 and TRBJ2-1, the complete variable domain reads DTGVSQNPRHKITKRGQNVTFRCDPISEHNRLYWYRQTLGQGPEFLTYFQNEAQLEKSRLLSDRFSAERPKGSFSTLEIQRTEQGDSAMYLCASSLPRWRSSRNEQFFGPGTRLTVL.